Many counts were recorded for the clone carrying this TCR beta chain. Antigen specificity is unknown. Per germline, CDR1 SGHRS and CDR2 YFSETQ. J gave up 2 bases and V 0 bases, and 2 bases lay outside the gene matches. The CDR3 spans 15 residues. The data were obtained in a study of blood T cells in healthy people across ages. For the second PCR, which ran for roughly 6 to 12 cycles, a sample-barcoded 5' primer and a J-beta primer mix were used. Each of the cDNA molecules was tagged by a template-switch adaptor with 12 random nucleotides. TCRdb recomputed calls from the 5' RACE reads with MiXCR, one row per CDR3 protein. This table has 800,000 or so distinct CDR3 sequences, around half appearing once. Per sample, at least 6 micrograms of total RNA were extracted. General study results and limits: In long-lived donors, naive CD4+ cell counts and diversity exceeded those of aged donors. With age, beta diversity per million T cells declined roughly linearly, significantly by about 40.

The sequence was collected from a man at least 80 years old in good health. V and J are TRBV5-1 and TRBJ2-3, with 8 bases identical to TRBD2. The specimen was blood. CDR3 region: CASSLALAVTDTQYF. The CDR3 DNA sequence: TGCGCCAGCAGCTTGGCACTAGCGGTCACAGATACGCAGTATTTT.